Below, 15 T cell receptor beta chains from the same sample are listed, as sequenced in a study of blood T cell repertoires in COVID-19. Here immunoSEQ multiplex PCR was the method, and the copy in TCRdb shows in-frame clones only, minus some. The sample has about 90,000 clones; more than 70% are singletons. The sample consisted of peripheral blood. These receptors came from a man between 60 and 75 years old with acute or convalescent COVID-19.

The gene calls are TRBV7-8 and TRBJ1-2, with D possibly being TRBD1 (5 bases). Germline V gene sequence: CDR1 SGHVS, CDR2 FQNEAQ. This CDR3 is 15 amino acids long. The V gene lost 2 bases and the J gene lost 8 bases, with 18 bases spanning the gap. Here the CDR3 DNA reads TGTGCCAGCAGCTTATCCCTCTTGGGGGGTGAGGGCTACACCTTC. It specifies CASSLSLLGGEGYTF.

This chain joins TRBV5-1 and TRBJ2-7; 13 nucleotides match TRBD2. From germline, CDR1 is SGHRS and CDR2 YFSETQ. There are 16 residues in the CDR3. After removal of 2 bases from V and 6 bases from J, the junction contained 8 bases not matched to a gene. CDR3 DNA: TGCGCCAGCAGCTTAGGGACTAGCGGGGTACTGCTCGAGCAGTACTTC. This gives the protein CASSLGTSGVLLEQYF.

The J gene is TRBJ2-7, the V gene TRBV30; 8 bases line up with TRBD1. This CDR3 has 13 residues. After removal of 4 bases from V and 4 bases from J, the junction contained 6 bases not matched to a gene. Per germline, CDR1 GTSNPN and CDR2 SVGIG (reference sequence). CDR3 region: CAWTRQGAYEQYF. The CDR3 DNA reads TGTGCCTGGACCCGGCAGGGGGCTTACGAGCAGTACTTC.

This clone was counted a few times. This sample also contains other DNA sequences that code for the same CDR3. This chain links TRBV5-1 with TRBJ2-7, with D uncertain. The CDR3 covers 11 residues. Trimming removed 5 bases from V and 2 bases from J, with 5 bases in between. Germline values: CDR1 SGHRS, CDR2 YFSETQ. The CDR3 reads CASSSTYEQYF. CDR3 bases: TGCGCCAGCAGTTCCACCTACGAGCAGTACTTC.

The rearrangement uses TRBV6-5 and TRBJ1-2, with 7 bases fitting TRBD1. Germline V lookup: CDR1 MNHEY, CDR2 SVGAGI. CDR3 length: 13 residues. The V segment lost 6 bases and the J segment 6 bases; nucleotides outside the gene matches: 7. In DNA, the CDR3 is TGTGCCAGCAGCGTAAACAGGGGAAATGGCTACACCTTC. As protein: CASSVNRGNGYTF.

The chain links TRBV10-1 to TRBJ2-1, with 7 bases identical to TRBD2. Germline CDR1 and CDR2: WNHNN and SYGVQD (reference sequence). With V trimmed by 6 bases and J by 6 bases, 14 bases remained unmatched. The CDR3 sequence is 16 residues long. The CDR3 coding sequence is TGCGCCAGCAGATCGAGCTCGGGAAGCGGGACCAATGAGCAGTTCTTC. Translated: CASRSSSGSGTNEQFF.

This clone was picked up one time. The V and J genes are TRBV30 and TRBJ2-7; 7 bases align to TRBD2. CDR1 GTSNPN and CDR2 SVGIG come from the germline V gene (reference sequence). This CDR3 contains 14 residues. The V segment lost 1 base and the J segment 0 bases; nucleotides outside the gene matches: 3. DNA for the CDR3: TGTGCCTGGAGTGCGGGGGGAATCTCCTACGAGCAGTACTTC. Its protein is CAWSAGGISYEQYF.

V gene TRBV10-2 combines with J gene TRBJ1-2; 7 positions agree with TRBD1. The germline gives CDR1 WSHSY, CDR2 SAAADI. The CDR3 is 15 amino acids. With 6 bases clipped from V and 2 bases from J, the junction kept 9 bases outside the gene matches. The CDR3 sequence: CASSEDRALNYGYTF. DNA of the CDR3: TGCGCCAGCAGCGAAGACAGGGCCCTGAACTATGGCTACACCTTC.

The DNA of the CDR3 is TGTGCCAGCAGCCCGATGGACAGGGGAGAGACCCAGTACTTC. Amino acids: CASSPMDRGETQYF. The rearrangement uses TRBV7-2 and TRBJ2-5, with 9 positions matching TRBD1. The CDR3 is made up of 14 amino acids. With V trimmed by 5 bases and J by 4 bases, 5 bases remained unmatched. Germline lookup yields CDR1 SGHTA and CDR2 FQGNSA.

V gene TRBV23-1 combines with J gene TRBJ1-1; D is ambiguous. TRBV23-1 falls under the ORF class, with uncertain function. Trimming removed 2 bases at V and 3 bases at J, with 7 bases between. This CDR3 region has 13 residues. CDR3 loop: CASSQRTDTEAFF. CDR3 in DNA: TGCGCCAGCAGTCAACGAACAGACACTGAAGCTTTCTTT.

The chain joins TRBV5-8 to TRBJ2-5; 9 nucleotides agree with TRBD1. CDR3 size: 14 residues. In germline, CDR1 is SGHTS, CDR2 YDEGEE. Losses at the gene ends were 3 bases for V and 2 bases for J; bases not matched to a gene: 2. The CDR3 nucleotides read TGTGCCAGCAGCTCGGGACAGGGACAAGAGACCCAGTACTTC. Translated, it gives CASSSGQGQETQYF.

V gene TRBV3-1 (or the pseudogene TRBV3-2) combines with J gene TRBJ1-5; D is ambiguous. The CDR3 is 14 residues long. Germline lookup yields CDR1 LGHDT and CDR2 YNNKEL (reference sequence). Between the trimmed V and J ends, which lost 5 bases and 0 bases, there was a span of 8 bases. CDR3: CASSSRSSNQPQHF. The CDR3 coding sequence is TGTGCCAGCAGCTCCCGGAGTAGCAATCAGCCCCAGCATTTT.

The J gene is TRBJ2-7, the V gene TRBV6-5, with D tentatively TRBD2 (6 bases). This CDR3 is 14 amino acids long. Germline CDR1 MNHEY, CDR2 SVGAGI. V lost 8 bases, J lost 0 bases, and 14 bases lay in between. The CDR3 coding sequence is TGTGCCAGCGCCAAGACTAGGAGCTCCTACGAGCAGTACTTC. Translation gives CASAKTRSSYEQYF.

The table lists this clone with a count of one. The J gene is TRBJ1-5, the V gene TRBV19; no reliable D call. This CDR3 contains 12 residues. The V end lost 4 bases, the J end lost 9 bases, and 10 bases lay between the germline ends. From germline, CDR1 is LNHDA and CDR2 SQIVND (reference sequence). The CDR3 DNA sequence: TGTGCCAGTAGTACGACGCCGGGGCCCCAGCATTTT. Protein sequence: CASSTTPGPQHF.

In this sample, this clone turned up once. The chain's CDR3 is CATSEPRTEHNEQFF. DNA for the CDR3: TGTGCCACCAGTGAACCCCGGACAGAACACAATGAGCAGTTCTTC. This sequence joins TRBV24-1 and TRBJ2-1; possible D gene TRBD1, 6 bases. V was shortened by 4 bases and J by 5 bases, with 14 bases between the two germline ends. From germline, CDR1 is KGHDR and CDR2 SFDVKD. The CDR3 runs to 15 residues.